Included here is one TCR beta chain sequence, with context. The data derive from a study of blood T cell repertoires in COVID-19. TCRdb's table, derived via immunoSEQ multiplex PCR, lists solely in-frame clones and lacks some. The profile shows fewer than 200,000 clones, 85% of them singletons. The CDR3 totals 13 residues. V gave up 9 bases and J gave up 3 bases, with 14 bases separating them. The germline V gene has CDR1 MDHEN and CDR2 SYDVKM. Sample: peripheral blood. The chain couples TRBV28 to TRBJ1-1; D gene ambiguous. The receptor's source is a human donor with acute or convalescent COVID-19. The donor label of this sample is uncertain. The CDR3: CASTLTRYTEAFF. CDR3 DNA: TGTGCCAGTACGCTCACCCGGTACACTGAAGCTTTCTTT.